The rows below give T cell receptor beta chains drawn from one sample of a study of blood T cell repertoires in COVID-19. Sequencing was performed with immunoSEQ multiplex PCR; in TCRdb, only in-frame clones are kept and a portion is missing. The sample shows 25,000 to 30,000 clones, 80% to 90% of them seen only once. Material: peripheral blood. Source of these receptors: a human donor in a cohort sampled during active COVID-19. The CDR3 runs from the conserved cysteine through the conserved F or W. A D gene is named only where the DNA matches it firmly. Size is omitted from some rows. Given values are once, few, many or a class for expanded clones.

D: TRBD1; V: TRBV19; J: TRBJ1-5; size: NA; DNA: TGTGCCAGTAGTATCTGGACAGGGGACCCTCGGGGTAGCAATCAGCCCCAGCATTTT; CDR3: CASSIWTGDPRGSNQPQHF
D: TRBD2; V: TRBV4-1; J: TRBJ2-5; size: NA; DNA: TGCGCCAGCAGCCAGACGGGCGAGGCGGGGGGTCAAGAGACCCAGTACTTC; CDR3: CASSQTGEAGGQETQYF
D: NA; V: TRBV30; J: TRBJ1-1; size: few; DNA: TGTGCCTGGAGTGGTTTCGGGGGGAAGGACACTGAAGCTTTCTTT; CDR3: CAWSGFGGKDTEAFF
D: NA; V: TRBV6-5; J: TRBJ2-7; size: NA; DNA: TGTGCCAGCATGAGTCCCGACAGCTACGAGCAGTACTTC; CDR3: CASMSPDSYEQYF
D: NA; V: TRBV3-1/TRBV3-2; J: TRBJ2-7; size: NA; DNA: TGTGCCAGCAGCCCGAGCTCCTACGAGCAGTACTTC; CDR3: CASSPSSYEQYF
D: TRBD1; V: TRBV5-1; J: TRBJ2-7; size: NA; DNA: TGCGCCAGCAGCTTGGCCGGGGACAGGGATGTGGTCGTGGGGGACTCCTACGAGCAGTACTTC; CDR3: CASSLAGDRDVVVGDSYEQYF
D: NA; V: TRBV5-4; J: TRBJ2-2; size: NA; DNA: TGTGCCAGCAGCTCTCCAAGCAACACCGGGGAGCTGTTTTTT; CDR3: CASSSPSNTGELFF
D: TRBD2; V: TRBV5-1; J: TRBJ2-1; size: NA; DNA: TGCGCCAGCTGGAGTACTAGCGATGAGCAGTTCTTC; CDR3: CASWSTSDEQFF
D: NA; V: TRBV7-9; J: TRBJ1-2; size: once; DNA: TGTGCCAGCAGCTTAGGCCGGGGAGGGGAAGACTATGGCTACACCTTC; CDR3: CASSLGRGGEDYGYTF
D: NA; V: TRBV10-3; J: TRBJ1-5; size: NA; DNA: TGTGCCATCAGTGGACAGCTAAGCAATCAGCCCCAGCATTTT; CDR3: CAISGQLSNQPQHF
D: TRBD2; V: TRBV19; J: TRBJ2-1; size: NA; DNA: TGTGCCAGTAGACTGGGACTAGCGGTAAATGAGCAGTTCTTC; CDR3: CASRLGLAVNEQFF
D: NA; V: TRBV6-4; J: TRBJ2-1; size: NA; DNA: TGTGCCAGCAGTGACGGGTGGGGGGCCTACAATGAGCAGTTCTTC; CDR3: CASSDGWGAYNEQFF
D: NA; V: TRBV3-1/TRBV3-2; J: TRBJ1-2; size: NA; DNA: TGTGCCAGCAGCCAACAGGATTATGGCTACACCTTC; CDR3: CASSQQDYGYTF
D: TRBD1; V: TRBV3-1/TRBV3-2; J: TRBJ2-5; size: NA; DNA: TGTGCCAGCAGCCAAGCGACAGGGTTCCAAGAGACCCAGTACTTC; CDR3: CASSQATGFQETQYF
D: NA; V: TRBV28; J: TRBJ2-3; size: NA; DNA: TGTGCCAGCAGTTCTGGCGGATCTAGCACAGATACGCAGTATTTT; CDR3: CASSSGGSSTDTQYF
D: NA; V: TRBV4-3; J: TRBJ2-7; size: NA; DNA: TGCGCCAGCAGCCAAGATGGCAGCGGACTCTACGAGCAGTACTTC; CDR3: CASSQDGSGLYEQYF
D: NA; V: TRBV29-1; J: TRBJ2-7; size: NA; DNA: TGCAGCGCCACAGGACGGTACTACGAGCAGTACTTC; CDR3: CSATGRYYEQYF
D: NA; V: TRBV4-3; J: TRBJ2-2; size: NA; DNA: TGCGCCAGCAGCCAAGTCACTGGGCACACCAGGGAGCTGTTTTTT; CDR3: CASSQVTGHTRELFF
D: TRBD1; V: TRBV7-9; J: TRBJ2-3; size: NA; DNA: TGTGCCAGCAGCTTAGCGCTGGGACAGGGGATGCCAGATACGCAGTATTTT; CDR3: CASSLALGQGMPDTQYF